A selection of T cell receptor beta chains follows, all from one sample in a study of cytomegalovirus exposure and HLA in healthy donors. Using immunoSEQ multiplex PCR, the repertoire was profiled, and TCRdb retains in-frame clones only, with some absent. The sample has roughly 130,000 clones; 60% to 85% are singletons. Sequences were obtained from PBMCs. All receptors come from a man younger than 35 in good health and CMV-seronegative. The CDR3 runs from the conserved cysteine through the conserved F or W. A D gene is named only where the DNA matches it firmly. Clone size is given for some rows only: seen once, a few or many times, or a class if the clone is expanded.

CDR3nt: TGTGCCAGCAGCGAGAAGGACAGGGCGGCCTACGAGCAGTACTTC
CDR3aa: CASSEKDRAAYEQYF
v_gene: TRBV9
d_gene: TRBD1
abundance: once
j_gene: TRBJ2-7

CDR3nt: TGCGCCAGCAGGTTAGCGGGGGGGCCTTACAATGAGCAGTTCTTC
CDR3aa: CASRLAGGPYNEQFF
v_gene: TRBV5-1
d_gene: TRBD2
abundance: -
j_gene: TRBJ2-1

CDR3nt: TGTGCCAGCAGCCCCTACGGGACAGGAGGCCCGGGAAACACCATATATTTT
CDR3aa: CASSPYGTGGPGNTIYF
v_gene: TRBV7-6
d_gene: TRBD1
abundance: -
j_gene: TRBJ1-3

CDR3nt: TGTGCCAGCAGTCCCTGGGAGGGACTCGGTGAAGCTTTCTTT
CDR3aa: CASSPWEGLGEAFF
v_gene: TRBV6-6
d_gene: -
abundance: -
j_gene: TRBJ1-1

CDR3nt: TGTGCCAGCAGCCCCCTGTTAGCGGGGCCTCGTGAGACCCAGTACTTC
CDR3aa: CASSPLLAGPRETQYF
v_gene: TRBV2
d_gene: TRBD2
abundance: few
j_gene: TRBJ2-5

CDR3nt: TGTGCCAGTAGTATTAAGATGAGTGATCGAGCAGAAAAACTGTTTTTT
CDR3aa: CASSIKMSDRAEKLFF
v_gene: TRBV19
d_gene: -
abundance: -
j_gene: TRBJ1-4

CDR3nt: TGTGCCAGCAGCTTAGTGGGGGCGAGCTCTGGAAACACCATATATTTT
CDR3aa: CASSLVGASSGNTIYF
v_gene: TRBV7-2
d_gene: -
abundance: -
j_gene: TRBJ1-3

CDR3nt: TGTGCCAGCACAGACAGGGAAGATGGCTACACCTTC
CDR3aa: CASTDREDGYTF
v_gene: TRBV19
d_gene: TRBD1
abundance: -
j_gene: TRBJ1-2

CDR3nt: TGTGCCAGTAGTATAGAAAGACTAGCGGGGGGAGATACGCAGTATTTT
CDR3aa: CASSIERLAGGDTQYF
v_gene: TRBV19
d_gene: TRBD2
abundance: -
j_gene: TRBJ2-3

CDR3nt: TGTGCCAGCAGCCAATCTAGGGGCAGTAACTATGGCTACACCTTC
CDR3aa: CASSQSRGSNYGYTF
v_gene: TRBV14
d_gene: -
abundance: once
j_gene: TRBJ1-2

CDR3nt: TGTGCCAGCAGCTTAGGGCAGGGGCGGAACACTGAAGCTTTCTTT
CDR3aa: CASSLGQGRNTEAFF
v_gene: TRBV11-1
d_gene: -
abundance: -
j_gene: TRBJ1-1

CDR3nt: TGTGCCAGCATGGCAGGCCCGACTAACTATGGCTACACCTTC
CDR3aa: CASMAGPTNYGYTF
v_gene: TRBV6-1
d_gene: -
abundance: -
j_gene: TRBJ1-2

CDR3nt: TGCGCCAGCAGCTTGCAGTACGAGCAGTACTTC
CDR3aa: CASSLQYEQYF
v_gene: TRBV5-1
d_gene: -
abundance: -
j_gene: TRBJ2-7

CDR3nt: TGTGCCAGCAGCTTACGGAGGAACACTGAAGCTTTCTTT
CDR3aa: CASSLRRNTEAFF
v_gene: TRBV7-2
d_gene: -
abundance: -
j_gene: TRBJ1-1

CDR3nt: TGTGCCAGCAGTGCCGGGTCACTCACCTCTGGAAACACCATATATTTT
CDR3aa: CASSAGSLTSGNTIYF
v_gene: TRBV9
d_gene: -
abundance: -
j_gene: TRBJ1-3

CDR3nt: TGTGCCAGCAGCCCCACAGGGCACAATGAGCAGTTCTTC
CDR3aa: CASSPTGHNEQFF
v_gene: TRBV13
d_gene: -
abundance: once
j_gene: TRBJ2-1

CDR3nt: TGCGCCAGCAGCCAAGCAGGGTCCTATAATTCACCCCTCCACTTT
CDR3aa: CASSQAGSYNSPLHF
v_gene: TRBV4-3
d_gene: -
abundance: -
j_gene: TRBJ1-6

CDR3nt: TGTGCCAGCAGCTTGTCCTCATTGGAGGGCTACACCTTC
CDR3aa: CASSLSSLEGYTF
v_gene: TRBV7-9
d_gene: -
abundance: -
j_gene: TRBJ1-2

CDR3nt: TGTGCCAGCAATAACGCAGGGGCGGCTAATGAAAAACTGTTTTTT
CDR3aa: CASNNAGAANEKLFF
v_gene: TRBV2
d_gene: -
abundance: few
j_gene: TRBJ1-4

CDR3nt: TGTGCCAGCAATACGGCAGGGCGGGGACAGCCCCAGCATTTT
CDR3aa: CASNTAGRGQPQHF
v_gene: TRBV2
d_gene: -
abundance: few
j_gene: TRBJ1-5

CDR3nt: TGCGCCAGCAGTCAAAGGGGTAAGGACACTGAAGCTTTCTTT
CDR3aa: CASSQRGKDTEAFF
v_gene: TRBV23-1
d_gene: -
abundance: -
j_gene: TRBJ1-1

CDR3nt: TGTGCCAGTAGTAATGACAGGGAAAGTGATACGCAGTATTTT
CDR3aa: CASSNDRESDTQYF
v_gene: TRBV19
d_gene: TRBD1
abundance: once
j_gene: TRBJ2-3

CDR3nt: TGCGCCAGCAGCCAAGCTTTTGGTACAGCTCAAACTGAAGCTTTCTTT
CDR3aa: CASSQAFGTAQTEAFF
v_gene: TRBV4-1
d_gene: -
abundance: -
j_gene: TRBJ1-1

CDR3nt: TGTGCCACCGGGCCTTACAGCAACACCGGGGAGCTGTTTTTT
CDR3aa: CATGPYSNTGELFF
v_gene: TRBV15
d_gene: -
abundance: -
j_gene: TRBJ2-2

CDR3nt: TGTGCCAGCAGACAAGGGACTAGCGGGGGGGCCGGGGAGCTGTTTTTT
CDR3aa: CASRQGTSGGAGELFF
v_gene: TRBV5-4
d_gene: TRBD2
abundance: -
j_gene: TRBJ2-2

CDR3nt: TGTGCCAGCAGCTTAGAAGGCAGGGGGCCTGCCGATGAGCAGTTCTTC
CDR3aa: CASSLEGRGPADEQFF
v_gene: TRBV7-2
d_gene: TRBD1
abundance: -
j_gene: TRBJ2-1

CDR3nt: TGTGCCAGCACCGGGACAGGAGCCGAGCAGTACTTC
CDR3aa: CASTGTGAEQYF
v_gene: TRBV2
d_gene: TRBD1
abundance: once
j_gene: TRBJ2-7

CDR3nt: TGTGCCACCAGCAGAGATCAGGGTGAGCAGTTCTTC
CDR3aa: CATSRDQGEQFF
v_gene: TRBV15
d_gene: -
abundance: -
j_gene: TRBJ2-1

CDR3nt: TGTGCCAGCAGTCCACCGGGTGAAGGTGAAAAACTGTTTTTT
CDR3aa: CASSPPGEGEKLFF
v_gene: TRBV6-5
d_gene: -
abundance: few
j_gene: TRBJ1-4

CDR3nt: TGCGCCAGCAGCTTAAGCCCCAGCGCCTCCTACAATGAGCAGTTCTTC
CDR3aa: CASSLSPSASYNEQFF
v_gene: TRBV5-1
d_gene: -
abundance: -
j_gene: TRBJ2-1

CDR3nt: TGTGCCAGCAGCTTAGTCGGGACAGGGGTCTACGAGCAGTACTTC
CDR3aa: CASSLVGTGVYEQYF
v_gene: TRBV7-2
d_gene: TRBD1
abundance: -
j_gene: TRBJ2-7

CDR3nt: TGTGCCAGCAGCTTCCCGACACCACTCAGGCAGTTCTTC
CDR3aa: CASSFPTPLRQFF
v_gene: TRBV7-9
d_gene: -
abundance: -
j_gene: TRBJ2-1

CDR3nt: TGTGCCAGCAGCAAAGCGCTTCTTCGGGGCACTGAAGCTTTCTTT
CDR3aa: CASSKALLRGTEAFF
v_gene: TRBV21-1
d_gene: -
abundance: -
j_gene: TRBJ1-1

CDR3nt: TGTGCCAGCATCGGACAGGGCTATACTGAAGCTTTCTTT
CDR3aa: CASIGQGYTEAFF
v_gene: TRBV6-5
d_gene: TRBD1
abundance: -
j_gene: TRBJ1-1

CDR3nt: TGTGCCAGCAGCTATGGGAGAACTAATGAAAAACTGTTTTTT
CDR3aa: CASSYGRTNEKLFF
v_gene: TRBV7-9
d_gene: -
abundance: -
j_gene: TRBJ1-4

CDR3nt: TGTGCCAGCAGCCGCAACGGGATTGGGATGAACACTGAAGCTTTCTTT
CDR3aa: CASSRNGIGMNTEAFF
v_gene: TRBV7-2
d_gene: -
abundance: -
j_gene: TRBJ1-1

CDR3nt: TGTGCCAGCAGAGCACAGGGGGCCTATGGCTACACCTTC
CDR3aa: CASRAQGAYGYTF
v_gene: TRBV6-6
d_gene: TRBD1
abundance: -
j_gene: TRBJ1-2

CDR3nt: TGTGCCAGCCGAAGAGCGCCGGGACAGGGGGAGGTTGACTATGGCTACACCTTC
CDR3aa: CASRRAPGQGEVDYGYTF
v_gene: TRBV2
d_gene: TRBD1
abundance: -
j_gene: TRBJ1-2

CDR3nt: TGTGCCAGCAGTCCCGACAGGGCTGAAGCTTTCTTT
CDR3aa: CASSPDRAEAFF
v_gene: TRBV6-5
d_gene: TRBD1
abundance: -
j_gene: TRBJ1-1

CDR3nt: TGTGCCAGTAGTAAAGGGACAGGAAAGGAGACCCAGTACTTC
CDR3aa: CASSKGTGKETQYF
v_gene: TRBV19
d_gene: TRBD1
abundance: -
j_gene: TRBJ2-5

CDR3nt: TGCGCCAGCAGTCGATATGCGGGACAGCCCGCCATCTATGGCTACACCTTC
CDR3aa: CASSRYAGQPAIYGYTF
v_gene: TRBV4-3
d_gene: TRBD1
abundance: -
j_gene: TRBJ1-2

CDR3nt: TGCAGCGTATATGACAGGATCGACGAGCAGTACTTC
CDR3aa: CSVYDRIDEQYF
v_gene: TRBV29-1
d_gene: -
abundance: -
j_gene: TRBJ2-7

CDR3nt: TGTGCTAGTGGTTTTTTCCCGGGGACAGGGAACTACGAGCAGTACTTC
CDR3aa: CASGFFPGTGNYEQYF
v_gene: TRBV12-5
d_gene: TRBD1
abundance: -
j_gene: TRBJ2-7

CDR3nt: TGTGCCAGCAGCTTTGGGACAGGGTCGAATTCACCCCTCCACTTT
CDR3aa: CASSFGTGSNSPLHF
v_gene: TRBV5-6
d_gene: TRBD1
abundance: -
j_gene: TRBJ1-6

CDR3nt: TGTGCCAGCAGTTCGGAGGGGTCGCCTGAAAAACTGTTTTTT
CDR3aa: CASSSEGSPEKLFF
v_gene: TRBV28
d_gene: -
abundance: once
j_gene: TRBJ1-4

CDR3nt: TGTGCCACCAGCAGCTGGACCGAGGGTGACACTGAAGCTTTCTTT
CDR3aa: CATSSWTEGDTEAFF
v_gene: TRBV15
d_gene: -
abundance: few
j_gene: TRBJ1-1

CDR3nt: TGTGCCAGCAGCTTGGGGACAAGGTCCTACGAGCAGTACTTC
CDR3aa: CASSLGTRSYEQYF
v_gene: TRBV5-6
d_gene: -
abundance: -
j_gene: TRBJ2-7

CDR3nt: TGCAGCGGGAGGGGAAACGGGACCCAGTACTTC
CDR3aa: CSGRGNGTQYF
v_gene: TRBV29-1
d_gene: -
abundance: -
j_gene: TRBJ2-5

CDR3nt: TGTGCCAGCAGGGGGGAGGACAACTATGGCTACACCTTC
CDR3aa: CASRGEDNYGYTF
v_gene: TRBV6-5
d_gene: -
abundance: -
j_gene: TRBJ1-2

CDR3nt: TGCAGTGCGAGACCGGGAAGTGAAGCTTTCTTT
CDR3aa: CSARPGSEAFF
v_gene: TRBV20-1
d_gene: -
abundance: -
j_gene: TRBJ1-1

CDR3nt: TGCGCCAGCAGCGACCAAGGACAGTACAATGAGCAGTTCTTC
CDR3aa: CASSDQGQYNEQFF
v_gene: TRBV4-1
d_gene: -
abundance: -
j_gene: TRBJ2-1

CDR3nt: TGTGCCAGCAAACAGGGCTTAAATGAAAAACTGTTTTTT
CDR3aa: CASKQGLNEKLFF
v_gene: TRBV7-9
d_gene: -
abundance: -
j_gene: TRBJ1-4

CDR3nt: TGCAGCGTAATCAGGGGGGAAAACACTGAAGCTTTCTTT
CDR3aa: CSVIRGENTEAFF
v_gene: TRBV29-1
d_gene: TRBD1
abundance: -
j_gene: TRBJ1-1

CDR3nt: TGCGCCAGCAGCCAAGGGGGGAGACAGGGGCAAGAGACCCAGTACTTC
CDR3aa: CASSQGGRQGQETQYF
v_gene: TRBV4-3
d_gene: TRBD1
abundance: -
j_gene: TRBJ2-5

CDR3nt: TGTGCCACCAGCACCGAGAGGGGGCGCGAGCAGTACTTC
CDR3aa: CATSTERGREQYF
v_gene: TRBV15
d_gene: TRBD1
abundance: once
j_gene: TRBJ2-7